Shown below are 18 T cell receptor beta chains from a single sample sequenced in a study of T cell changes during pregnancy in multiple sclerosis. TCRdb's copy holds only in-frame clones and misses some; the assay was immunoSEQ multiplex PCR. The profile shows about 110,000 clones, roughly 90% of them singletons. The input for sequencing was peripheral blood, taken after pregnancy. The receptors derive from a female donor with multiple sclerosis, enrolled in a pregnancy study.

The chain has TRBV30 and TRBJ2-3; TRBD2 agrees at 12 bases. Trimming cost V 1 base and J 0 bases; bases outside gene matches: 5. Germline assignment: CDR1 GTSNPN and CDR2 SVGIG (reference sequence). The CDR3 spans 17 residues. This CDR3 is CAWSALAGGPSTDTQYF. The CDR3 coding sequence is TGTGCCTGGAGTGCTCTAGCGGGAGGGCCAAGCACAGATACGCAGTATTTT. Looking up the rest from reference TRBV30 and TRBJ2-3 gives the full variable domain: SQTIHQWPATLVQPVGSPLSLECTVEGTSNPNLYWYRQAAGRGLQLLFYSVGIGQISSEVPQNLSASRPQDRQFILSSKKLLLSDSGFYLCAWSALAGGPSTDTQYFGPGTRLTVL.

The J gene is TRBJ2-1, the V gene TRBV5-4; 8 bases align to TRBD2. Germline V gives CDR1 SGHNT, CDR2 YYREEE (reference sequence). After removal of 1 base from V and 6 bases from J, the junction contained 6 bases not matched to a gene. There are 15 residues in the CDR3. The CDR3 bases are TGTGCCAGCAGCTTGTGGCGGGGGGCCTTCAATGAGCAGTTCTTC. Residues: CASSLWRGAFNEQFF.

In its sample, this clone was seen once. CDR3 bases: TGTGCCAGCAGCCGAGATACAGGGAATTCACCCCTCCACTTT. Its protein is CASSRDTGNSPLHF. This chain uses TRBV5-8 with TRBJ1-6, with a possible D match to TRBD1 (6 bases). Germline V gene lookup returns CDR1 SGHTS and CDR2 YDEGEE. The CDR3 contains 14 residues. Between the trimmed V and J ends, which lost 4 bases and 7 bases, there was a span of 12 bases.

In its sample, this clone was seen a few times. The chain links TRBV29-1 to TRBJ1-1, with unresolved D. This CDR3 contains 12 residues. The ends were cut back, 7 bases at V and 1 base at J, with 10 bases in the middle. Germline lookup yields CDR1 SQVTM and CDR2 ANQGSEA. CDR3 loop: CSARLENTEAFF. The CDR3, as DNA: TGCAGCGCAAGACTGGAGAACACTGAAGCTTTCTTT.

The J gene is TRBJ2-7, the V gene TRBV11-2; TRBD2 matches 11 bases. CDR3 length: 15 residues. Germline-derived CDR1 and CDR2 are SGHAT and FQNNGV. Germline trimming cut 2 bases from V and 3 bases from J; bases unmatched to any gene: 3. The CDR3 sequence is CASSLIAGGDYEQYF. The CDR3 DNA reads as TGTGCCAGCAGCTTAATAGCGGGAGGGGACTACGAGCAGTACTTC.

The V and J genes are TRBV2 and TRBJ1-2, with D tentatively TRBD1 (6 bases). V was trimmed by 8 bases and J by 8 bases, leaving 18 bases between them. The CDR3 runs to 13 residues. Germline V CDR1 and CDR2: SNHLY, FYNNEI. The CDR3 protein is CASGQSSSAGYTF. Here the CDR3 DNA reads TGTGCCAGCGGACAGTCGAGTTCGGCCGGCTACACCTTC.

The gene calls are TRBV25-1 and TRBJ1-5; D call uncertain. From germline, CDR1 is MGHDK and CDR2 SYGVNS. This CDR3 has 12 residues. The V gene lost 5 bases and the J gene lost 9 bases, with 11 bases spanning the gap. The CDR3 DNA sequence: TGTGCCAGCAGTTTTACTAAAGGGCCCCAGCATTTT. Protein sequence: CASSFTKGPQHF.

The CDR3 DNA reads as TGTGCCAGCTCGCCCGGGACAAGGATTATGGCCCTCCACTTT. Translating gives CASSPGTRIMALHF. This chain uses TRBV18 with TRBJ1-6; TRBD1 is a possible D gene (6 bases). V was cut by 6 bases and J by 14 bases, with 20 bases left in between. In germline, CDR1 is KGHSH, CDR2 LQKENI. CDR3 length: 14 amino acids.

The rearrangement joins TRBV11-2 to TRBJ1-6; D uncertain. Trimming left V 5 bases short and J 10 bases short, with 21 bases between. Per the germline V gene, CDR1 is SGHAT and CDR2 is FQNNGV. This CDR3 comprises 16 residues. The CDR3 here is CASSPLVSRLNSPLHF. CDR3 bases: TGTGCCAGCAGCCCCCTAGTATCTCGTCTTAACTCACCCCTCCACTTT.

The chain has TRBV29-1 and TRBJ1-1, with 12 bases aligning to TRBD1. The CDR3 contains 14 residues. After removal of 0 bases from V and 11 bases from J, the junction contained 7 bases not matched to a gene. CDR1 is SQVTM and CDR2 is ANQGSEA in the germline V gene. CDR3 sequence: CSVEDRDRGRSAFF. The DNA of the CDR3 is TGCAGCGTTGAAGATCGGGACAGGGGGCGTTCGGCTTTCTTT.

This clone was counted only a few times. The rearrangement uses TRBV6-6 and TRBJ1-1, with 7 bases that match TRBD1. CDR3 length: 14 residues. Germline-derived CDR1 and CDR2 are MNHNY and SVGAGI (reference sequence). V lost 7 bases, J lost 3 bases, and 8 bases stayed unmatched. The CDR3, as DNA: TGTGCCAGCAAACCCCCAGGGGGTGACACTGAAGCTTTCTTT. This codes for CASKPPGGDTEAFF.

V usage is TRBV4-1 and J usage is TRBJ2-3, with 11 bases lining up with TRBD2. V lost 4 bases, J lost 2 bases, and 8 bases stayed unmatched. The germline gives CDR1 MGHRA, CDR2 YSYEKL. The length of the CDR3 is 17 residues. The CDR3 loop reads CASSRTSSGGYTDTQYF. CDR3 in DNA: TGCGCCAGCAGCCGAACCTCTAGCGGGGGGTACACAGATACGCAGTATTTT.

The V call is TRBV11-2, the J call TRBJ1-1, with D maybe TRBD1 (6 bases). In germline, CDR1 is SGHAT, CDR2 FQNNGV. The CDR3 totals 14 residues. Trimming took 5 bases from V and 4 from J, leaving 14 bases between them. CDR3 region: CASSRKGGATEAFF. The DNA of the CDR3 is TGTGCCAGCAGCCGTAAGGGGGGGGCCACTGAAGCTTTCTTT.

The genes are TRBV5-4 and TRBJ2-7, with 8 positions matching TRBD2. The germline V gene encodes CDR1 SGHNT and CDR2 YYREEE (reference sequence). The J segment lost 5 bases and the V segment lost 1 base, leaving 5 bases of the junction unmatched. The CDR3 length is 14 residues. The CDR3 DNA is TGTGCCAGCAGCTTGAAGGCGGGAGGCCACGAGCAGTACTTC. Protein product: CASSLKAGGHEQYF.

This rearrangement joins TRBV7-2 to TRBJ1-1, with D possibly being TRBD1 (5 bases). Germline V CDR1 and CDR2: SGHTA, FQGNSA. The CDR3 is made up of 17 amino acids. Between the trimmed V and J ends, which lost 2 bases and 1 base, there was a span of 17 bases. CDR3 DNA: TGTGCCAGCAGCTTACAGGCAGGGTGGGGCTCGAACACTGAAGCTTTCTTT. Protein: CASSLQAGWGSNTEAFF.

The chain carries TRBV7-2 and TRBJ2-7; D remains ambiguous. Germline loops: CDR1 SGHTA, CDR2 FQGNSA. The CDR3 has 13 residues. V lost 3 bases and J 3 bases, leaving 9 bases between the germline ends. CDR3 sequence reads: CASSFDYSYEQYF. DNA for the CDR3: TGTGCCAGCAGCTTCGATTACAGCTACGAGCAGTACTTC.

This clone is a singleton in its sample. The chain links TRBV6-5 to TRBJ2-7, with TRBD2 identical over 12 bases. Germline values: CDR1 MNHEY, CDR2 SVGAGI. With V trimmed by 4 bases and J by 7 bases, 11 bases remained unmatched. This CDR3 contains 16 residues. CDR3 coding DNA: TGTGCCAGCAGTTTGGGACTAGCGGGCGTGGCAGGGGAGCAGTACTTC. It is translated as CASSLGLAGVAGEQYF.

The rearrangement uses TRBV30 and TRBJ2-2; TRBD1 matches 8 bases. CDR1 and CDR2 from the germline V gene are GTSNPN and SVGIG (reference sequence). This CDR3 comprises 14 residues. Trimming cost V 7 bases and J 2 bases; bases outside gene matches: 6. CDR3 loop: CALRTGHNTGELFF. The CDR3 DNA sequence: TGTGCCTTGCGGACAGGGCATAACACCGGGGAGCTGTTTTTT.